This entry lists 28 T cell receptor beta chains sequenced from one sample in a study of T cell responses to AZD1222 COVID-19 vaccine. TCRdb's table, derived via immunoSEQ multiplex PCR, lists solely in-frame clones and lacks some. Here the sample spans 100,000 to 130,000 clones, 92% being singletons. Source: peripheral blood, taken 28 days after the second AZD1222 dose. These receptors were taken from an adult who received the AZD1222 COVID-19 vaccine.

V is TRBV6-6 and J is TRBJ1-4, with 12 nucleotides matching TRBD1. V gave up 6 bases and J gave up 8 bases; unmatched junction bases: 10. This CDR3 region has 16 residues. In germline, CDR1 is MNHNY, CDR2 SVGAGI (reference sequence). CDR3 coding DNA: TGTGCCAGCAGGCCTCCGGGACAGGGGGCGAGGGAAAAACTGTTTTTT. Its protein is CASRPPGQGAREKLFF.

This clone was detected many times. The rearrangement uses TRBV19 and TRBJ1-2; D call uncertain. Germline V lookup: CDR1 LNHDA, CDR2 SQIVND (reference sequence). V was clipped by 0 bases and J by 4 bases, with 12 bases between them. This CDR3 is built from 15 residues. In DNA form, the CDR3 reads TGTGCCAGTAGTATAGATCGAGGTATTCGCTATGGCTACACCTTC. It specifies CASSIDRGIRYGYTF.

This rearrangement joins TRBV5-1 to TRBJ1-4; 9 nucleotides align to TRBD1. The CDR3 runs 14 residues. Germline loops: CDR1 SGHRS, CDR2 YFSETQ. Unmatched junction bases numbered 3, after V lost 4 bases and J lost 5 bases. CDR3 amino acids: CASSLGQGNEKLFF. CDR3 bases: TGCGCCAGCAGCCTGGGACAGGGAAATGAAAAACTGTTTTTT.

This chain uses TRBV3-1 (or the pseudogene TRBV3-2) with TRBJ2-1; 9 bases match TRBD2. This CDR3 comprises 16 residues. With 3 bases clipped from V and 6 bases from J, the junction kept 9 bases outside the gene matches. The V gene's germline CDR1 is LGHDT and CDR2 YNNKEL (reference sequence). CDR3 loop: CASSHLGLAVSNEQFF. CDR3 bases: TGTGCCAGCAGCCACCTGGGACTAGCAGTTTCCAATGAGCAGTTCTTC.

The chain links TRBV29-1 to TRBJ1-2; no reliable D call. Germline-derived CDR1 and CDR2 are SQVTM and ANQGSEA. Trimming cost V 4 bases and J 8 bases, with 14 bases left between them. The length of the CDR3 is 12 residues. CDR3 in amino acids: CSVVGGLRGYTF. The CDR3 DNA reads as TGCAGCGTTGTAGGTGGGTTGAGGGGCTACACCTTC.

V and J are TRBV29-1 and TRBJ1-2; D remains ambiguous. Germline assignment: CDR1 SQVTM and CDR2 ANQGSEA. The V and J ends lost 4 bases and 2 bases respectively, with 8 bases between them. The CDR3 length is 12 residues. CDR3: CSVATRNYGYTF. CDR3 in DNA: TGCAGCGTTGCGACCAGAAACTATGGCTACACCTTC.

This clone was found once. V and J are TRBV5-8 and TRBJ1-6; no clear D gene. The CDR3 is 17 amino acids. The V gene's germline CDR1 is SGHTS and CDR2 YDEGEE. The germline V and J ends were trimmed by 2 bases and 0 bases, with 12 bases remaining between them. The CDR3 nucleotides are TGTGCCAGCAGCTTCGAATTGAGCAGCTCCTATAATTCACCCCTCCACTTT. It translates to CASSFELSSSYNSPLHF.

The chain combines TRBV19 with TRBJ1-6; D may be TRBD1 (6 bases). V lost 3 bases to trimming and J lost 7 bases, with 7 bases between them. The CDR3 extends over 13 amino acids. CDR1 is LNHDA, CDR2 SQIVND, per germline (reference sequence). CDR3 coding DNA: TGTGCCAGTAGTATTACAGGGAATTCACCCCTCCACTTT. Its protein product is CASSITGNSPLHF.

The chain is built from TRBV9 and TRBJ1-2; D gene ambiguous. This CDR3 comprises 14 residues. With 4 bases removed from V and 3 bases from J, the gap between germline ends came to 13 bases. Germline values: CDR1 SGDLS, CDR2 YYNGEE. Written as DNA, the CDR3 is TGTGCCAGCAGCCCCCAGACGGCGGACTATGGCTACACCTTC. Residues: CASSPQTADYGYTF.

This sequence joins TRBV7-2 and TRBJ1-2, with D perhaps TRBD1 (5 bases). The V gene's germline CDR1 is SGHTA and CDR2 FQGNSA. The V end was cut by 7 bases, the J end by 4 bases, with 16 bases between. This CDR3 comprises 14 residues. The CDR3 sequence is CASTSTGTIYGYTF. The DNA for the CDR3 is TGTGCCAGCACCTCAACCGGGACTATCTATGGCTACACCTTC.

The J gene is TRBJ2-1, the V gene TRBV12-5; no clear D gene. In germline, CDR1 is LGHNT, CDR2 FRNRAP. The CDR3 contains 12 residues. Trimming took 7 bases from V and 4 from J, leaving 8 bases between them. The CDR3 reads CASAPAYNEQFF. The CDR3 DNA reads TGTGCTAGTGCGCCCGCGTACAATGAGCAGTTCTTC.

The rearrangement uses TRBV4-1 and TRBJ2-5, with TRBD1 matching 11 bases. CDR1 is MGHRA, CDR2 YSYEKL, per germline. The V gene end was trimmed by 4 bases and the J gene end by 4 bases; junction bases not matched to a gene: 14. CDR3 length: 18 residues. The CDR3 here is CASSPLGTGGVLGETQYF. The DNA of the CDR3 is TGCGCCAGCAGCCCTCTCGGGACAGGGGGTGTCCTAGGAGAGACCCAGTACTTC.

The rearrangement joins TRBV7-3 to TRBJ2-1; perhaps TRBD2 as D (5 bases). The V gene lost 3 bases and the J gene lost 5 bases, with 11 bases spanning the gap. Germline V lookup: CDR1 SGHTA, CDR2 FQGTGA. The CDR3 runs 14 residues. In nucleotides, the CDR3 is TGTGCCAGCAGCTTGGGCGGGCCAAACAATGAGCAGTTCTTC. It codes for CASSLGGPNNEQFF.

The V and J genes are TRBV4-1 and TRBJ2-1; 9 bases agree with TRBD2. The germline V gene encodes CDR1 MGHRA and CDR2 YSYEKL. Unmatched junction bases numbered 7, after V lost 7 bases and J lost 9 bases. This CDR3 spans 13 amino acids. Written as DNA, the CDR3 is TGCGCCAGCAAAGGCGGGGGGGCGGCTGAGCAGTTCTTC. This sequence encodes CASKGGGAAEQFF.

This chain connects TRBV7-9 to TRBJ1-1; D gene unclear. The germline V and J ends were trimmed by 3 bases and 4 bases, with 6 bases remaining between them. Germline loops: CDR1 SEHNR, CDR2 FQNEAQ (reference sequence). The CDR3 loop spans 12 amino acids. DNA of the CDR3: TGTGCCAGCAGCTTGCACAGCACTGAAGCTTTCTTT. Translation: CASSLHSTEAFF. Combining the CDR3 with reference TRBV7-9 and TRBJ1-1 gives the whole variable domain DTGVSQNPRHKITKRGQNVTFRCDPISEHNRLYWYRQTLGQGPEFLTYFQNEAQLEKSRLLSDRFSAERPKGSFSTLEIQRTEQGDSAMYLCASSLHSTEAFFGQGTRLTVV.

The chain recombines TRBV19 with TRBJ1-6, with D maybe TRBD1 (5 bases). CDR1 and CDR2 (germline): LNHDA, SQIVND (reference sequence). The length of the CDR3 is 14 residues. Trimming left V 9 bases short and J 6 bases short, with 15 bases between. This chain's CDR3 is CASGILGRNSPLHF. DNA for the CDR3: TGTGCCAGCGGTATATTGGGGCGTAATTCACCCCTCCACTTT.

This rearrangement joins TRBV19 to TRBJ1-1; 7 bases are shared with TRBD1. Germline CDR1 and CDR2: LNHDA and SQIVND (reference sequence). This CDR3 has 15 residues. V gave up 5 bases and J gave up 1 base; unmatched junction bases: 7. The CDR3 here is CASSPQDRRNTEAFF. The CDR3 coding sequence is TGTGCCAGTAGTCCCCAGGACAGGCGGAACACTGAAGCTTTCTTT.

This sequence joins TRBV3-1 (or the pseudogene TRBV3-2) and TRBJ2-2; D unclear. Germline assignment: CDR1 LGHDT and CDR2 YNNKEL (reference sequence). There are 14 residues in the CDR3. V was clipped by 0 bases and J by 7 bases, with 9 bases between them. The CDR3: CASSQDRRFGELFF. The CDR3 coding sequence is TGTGCCAGCAGCCAAGATAGACGTTTCGGGGAGCTGTTTTTT.

The CDR3 reads CASSPRVGGSSYNEQFF. As DNA, the CDR3 is TGTGCCAGCAGCCCCCGTGTTGGGGGGAGCTCCTACAATGAGCAGTTCTTC. The V and J genes are TRBV4-2 and TRBJ2-1; possible D gene TRBD2, 6 bases. Germline loops: CDR1 LGHNA, CDR2 YNFKEQ. The CDR3 sequence is 17 residues long. Trimming removed 4 bases at V and 0 bases at J, with 16 bases between.

This chain connects TRBV6-5 to TRBJ1-2, with 8 bases lining up with TRBD1. CDR3 length: 15 amino acids. The V segment lost 6 bases and the J segment 6 bases; nucleotides outside the gene matches: 12. The V gene's germline CDR1 is MNHEY and CDR2 SVGAGI. CDR3 sequence (DNA): TGTGCCAGCAGCCCGGACAGGGAGGGGGAGAATGGCTACACCTTC. Translated: CASSPDREGENGYTF.

As DNA, the CDR3 is TGCGCCAGCAGCTTGGACAGGACCACTGAAGCTTTCTTT. Translation: CASSLDRTTEAFF. The chain uses TRBV5-1 and TRBJ1-1; D might be TRBD1 (5 bases). Germline CDR1 is SGHRS and CDR2 is YFSETQ. V shed 0 bases and J shed 4 bases, with 7 bases lying between them. The CDR3 is 13 amino acids.

The J gene is TRBJ2-5, the V gene TRBV10-3; 7 bases map to TRBD1. CDR1 is ENHRY, CDR2 SYGVKD, per germline. V lost 6 bases and J lost 3; bases outside the gene matches: 4. This CDR3 region has 13 residues. The CDR3 loop is CAIRTGTEETQYF. The DNA of the CDR3 is TGTGCCATCAGAACCGGGACAGAAGAGACCCAGTACTTC.

The chain employs TRBV6-5 and TRBJ1-2; D is uncertain. Germline CDR1 and CDR2: MNHEY and SVGAGI. The CDR3 covers 11 residues. Trimming took 11 bases from V and 4 from J, leaving 11 bases between them. The CDR3 DNA follows: TGTGCCTCCAGTTACGGCTATGGCTACACCTTC. This encodes CASSYGYGYTF.

The rearrangement uses TRBV10-3 and TRBJ2-2; D not resolved. V dropped 3 bases and J dropped 3 bases, with 5 bases sitting between them. Germline V gene lookup returns CDR1 ENHRY and CDR2 SYGVKD. CDR3 length equals 13 residues. The CDR3 sequence: CAISETYTGELFF. CDR3 bases: TGTGCCATCAGTGAAACTTACACCGGGGAGCTGTTTTTT.

The V call is TRBV5-6, the J call TRBJ1-1, with TRBD1 identical over 8 bases. CDR1 and CDR2 from the germline V gene are SGHDT and YYEEEE. The V gene end was trimmed by 4 bases and the J gene end by 0 bases; junction bases not matched to a gene: 17. The CDR3 runs to 19 residues. CDR3 residues: CASSRINDRGPRMNTEAFF. Here the CDR3 DNA reads TGTGCCAGCAGCCGGATCAATGACAGGGGACCCCGTATGAACACTGAAGCTTTCTTT.

V gene TRBV19 combines with J gene TRBJ1-2; TRBD1 agrees at 8 bases. The V and J ends lost 1 base and 5 bases, in that order; junction bases with no gene match: 3. CDR1 and CDR2 from the germline V gene are LNHDA and SQIVND (reference sequence). The CDR3 loop spans 14 amino acids. The CDR3 loop reads CASSIADRGYGYTF. CDR3 DNA: TGTGCCAGTAGTATAGCTGACAGGGGATATGGCTACACCTTC. Full variable domain (rest looked up from reference TRBV19 and TRBJ1-2): DGGITQSPKYLFRKEGQNVTLSCEQNLNHDAMYWYRQDPGQGLRLIYYSQIVNDFQKGDIAEGYSVSREKKESFPLTVTSAQKNPTAFYLCASSIADRGYGYTFGSGTRLTVV.

The chain recombines TRBV18 with TRBJ1-3; the D is unclear. V shed 4 bases and J shed 0 bases, with 13 bases lying between them. Looked up from germline, CDR1 is KGHSH and CDR2 is LQKENI. The CDR3 is 16 residues long. The CDR3 is CASSREGRFSGNTIYF. The CDR3 DNA reads as TGTGCCAGCTCACGGGAGGGCAGGTTCTCTGGAAACACCATATATTTT.

The CDR3 reads CASSWTSGTDTQYF. In nucleotides, the CDR3 is TGCGCCAGCAGCTGGACTAGCGGCACAGATACGCAGTATTTT. This chain uses TRBV5-1 with TRBJ2-3, with 9 bases lining up with TRBD2. CDR3 length equals 14 residues. Per the germline V gene, CDR1 is SGHRS and CDR2 is YFSETQ. The V segment lost 3 bases and the J segment 1 base; nucleotides outside the gene matches: 0.